This T cell receptor (beta chain) was recorded in a study of T cells in pancreatic ductal adenocarcinoma. Germline-derived CDR1 and CDR2 are MDHEN and SYDVKM. The CDR3 sequence is 13 residues long. Losses at the gene ends were 9 bases for V and 2 bases for J; bases not matched to a gene: 7. Surgery without prior neoadjuvant therapy was the treatment of the selected pancreatic ductal adenocarcinoma patients. Assay: immunoSEQ multiplex PCR; the TCRdb copy retains only in-frame clones and omits some. The sample contains around 100,000 clones, about 95% of which appear only once. The TCR originated in a human donor with pancreatic ductal adenocarcinoma. The sequenced sample was PBMCs. The chain employs TRBV28 and TRBJ2-7; 7 bases agree with TRBD1. The CDR3 DNA is TGTGCCAGTTCAGACAGGGTAACCTACGAGCAGTACTTC. Protein: CASSDRVTYEQYF.